Below, 30 T cell receptor beta chains from the same sample are listed, as sequenced in a study of CD8 T cells in ankylosing spondylitis. TCRdb fed the 5' RACE reads into MiXCR, producing one record per CDR3 protein. Of 250,000 to 350,000 distinct CDR3 sequences in the sample, less than 25% are singletons; the top ten hold under 4%. Source material: blood, either unsorted or a sorted T cell fraction (not recorded which). These receptors were taken from a female donor with ankylosing spondylitis or in good health (not recorded which).

The chain links TRBV7-2 to TRBJ2-2; D gene uncertain. Trimming took 6 bases from V and 6 from J, leaving 17 bases between them. This CDR3 contains 15 residues. Germline assignment: CDR1 SGHTA and CDR2 FQGNSA. The CDR3: CASSPTRMQSGELFF. The CDR3 DNA is TGTGCCAGCAGTCCTACACGGATGCAATCCGGGGAGCTGTTTTTT.

CDR3 loop: CASSEGYSYEQYF. The CDR3 coding sequence is TGTGCCAGCAGCGAAGGGTACAGCTACGAGCAGTACTTC. V is TRBV3-1 and J is TRBJ2-7; D remains unclear. The CDR3 totals 13 residues. V was pared by 5 bases and J by 3 bases, with 11 bases between. Germline CDR1 and CDR2: LGHDT and YNNKEL (reference sequence).

V is TRBV20-1 and J is TRBJ2-1; weak D call: TRBD1 (5 bases). CDR3 length: 13 amino acids. The germline V gene has CDR1 DFQATT and CDR2 SNEGSKA (reference sequence). V lost 1 base and J lost 8, with 12 bases in between. Written as DNA, the CDR3 is TGCAGTGCTAGAGTGGACATTGGTTATGAGCAGTTCTTC. Encoded protein: CSARVDIGYEQFF.

The sample holds a few counts of this clonotype. The V call is TRBV28, the J call TRBJ2-7; D gene ambiguous. Deletions cut 4 bases from V and 7 bases from J, with 20 bases between. Germline V gene lookup returns CDR1 MDHEN and CDR2 SYDVKM. The CDR3 totals 15 residues. As DNA, the CDR3 is TGTGCCAGCAGTTCTGGTGTACGGCGGCTTTTAGAGCAGTACTTC. Translating gives CASSSGVRRLLEQYF.

This clonotype showed up many times. The gene calls are TRBV29-1 and TRBJ1-1; D is unresolved. The CDR3 totals 8 residues. Germline assignment: CDR1 SQVTM and CDR2 ANQGSEA. V was trimmed by 5 bases and J by 8 bases, leaving 3 bases between them. CDR3 in amino acids: CSVREAFF. Here the CDR3 DNA reads TGCAGCGTTCGAGAAGCTTTCTTT. The variable domain in full, with the rest retrieved from reference TRBV29-1 and TRBJ1-1, is SAVISQKPSRDICQRGTSLTIQCQVDSQVTMMFWYRQQPGQSLTLIATANQGSEATYESGFVIDKFPISRPNLTFSTLTVSNMSPEDSSIYLCSVREAFFGQGTRLTVV.

The J gene is TRBJ2-3, the V gene TRBV2; 7 bases map to TRBD1. With 4 bases clipped from V and 2 bases from J, the junction kept 6 bases outside the gene matches. The CDR3 is 15 amino acids. Germline CDR1 reads SNHLY; CDR2 reads FYNNEI. The CDR3 DNA sequence: TGTGCCAGCAGTGCCGGACAGGACTTCACAGATACGCAGTATTTT. Its translation is CASSAGQDFTDTQYF. The variable domain in full, completed from reference TRBV2 and TRBJ2-3, reads EPEVTQTPSHQVTQMGQEVILRCVPISNHLYFYWYRQILGQKVEFLVSFYNNEISEKSEIFDDQFSVERPDGSNFTLKIRSTKLEDSAMYFCASSAGQDFTDTQYFGPGTRLTVL.

This chain connects TRBV12-3 or TRBV12-4 to TRBJ2-7, with 8 bases matching TRBD2. The length of the CDR3 is 16 residues. J was trimmed by 1 base and V by 6 bases; bases with no gene match: 11. CDR3 DNA sequence: TGTGCCAGCAGCCCCGGGACTAGAGGGACATCCTACGAGCAGTACTTC. It translates to CASSPGTRGTSYEQYF.

The chain is built from TRBV7-2 and TRBJ1-2; D is ambiguous. V lost 6 bases to trimming and J lost 4 bases, with 18 bases between them. Germline V CDR1 and CDR2: SGHTA, FQGNSA. There are 15 residues in the CDR3. The CDR3 nucleotides are TGTGCCAGCAGACTCTCCACAGAGGTCTCCTATGGCTACACCTTC. It codes for CASRLSTEVSYGYTF.

This clonotype was detected ten times or more. V gene TRBV29-1 combines with J gene TRBJ2-1; D ambiguous. The V gene's germline CDR1 is SQVTM and CDR2 ANQGSEA. The CDR3 extends over 13 amino acids. V dropped 3 bases and J dropped 0 bases, with 6 bases sitting between them. Here the CDR3 reads CSVEGFSYNEQFF. The CDR3 DNA reads TGCAGCGTTGAGGGATTCTCCTACAATGAGCAGTTCTTC.

This clonotype was recorded a few times. J is TRBJ2-2 and V is TRBV2; the D gene is possibly TRBD2 (6 bases). V lost 7 bases and J 6 bases, leaving 12 bases between the germline ends. The CDR3 loop spans 13 amino acids. CDR1 is SNHLY, CDR2 FYNNEI, per germline. Written as DNA, the CDR3 is TGTGCCAGCAATAGGGGAGGAGCCGGGGAGCTGTTTTTT. It codes for CASNRGGAGELFF.

The genes are TRBV12-3 or TRBV12-4 and TRBJ2-1; a possible D gene is TRBD2 (6 bases). The CDR3 runs to 14 residues. Trimming shortened V by 7 bases and J by 2 bases, and 12 bases separated the two germline ends. CDR3 DNA: TGTGCCAGCAACGTGGAGGGCCCCTACAATGAGCAGTTCTTC. Translation: CASNVEGPYNEQFF.

The V call is TRBV6-5, the J call TRBJ1-1, with D perhaps TRBD1 (5 bases). Trimming cost V 1 base and J 8 bases, with 5 bases left between them. CDR3 length equals 11 residues. Per germline, CDR1 MNHEY and CDR2 SVGAGI. The CDR3 region has the DNA TGTGCCAGCAGTTACTACAGGGAAGCTTTCTTT. Protein product: CASSYYREAFF.

This clonotype was observed a few times. The chain recombines TRBV7-8 with TRBJ2-1, with 12 nucleotides matching TRBD2. After removal of 1 base from V and 8 bases from J, the junction contained 15 bases not matched to a gene. The CDR3 has 19 amino acids. Germline CDR1 reads SGHVS; CDR2 reads FQNEAQ. CDR3 bases: TGTGCCAGCAGCTTAGTCGGGGGGCTAGCGGGAGGGAGGAGGGATGAGCAGTTCTTC. Amino acids: CASSLVGGLAGGRRDEQFF.

This clonotype was seen more than once but under ten times. V gene TRBV7-2 combines with J gene TRBJ2-2; TRBD2 is a possible D gene (5 bases). The CDR3 is 15 amino acids. The ends were cut back, 3 bases at V and 4 bases at J, with 12 bases in the middle. The germline gives CDR1 SGHTA, CDR2 FQGNSA. CDR3 protein: CASSFGGPSTGELFF. CDR3 DNA: TGTGCCAGCAGCTTTGGAGGACCGAGCACCGGGGAGCTGTTTTTT.

About this clonotype itself: One junction end does not reproduce the germline sequence, and a read error may be involved. V and J are TRBV5-4 and TRBJ2-5; 7 nucleotides match TRBD1. The CDR3 consists of 16 residues. The germline CDR1 and CDR2 sequences are SGHNT and YYREEE (reference sequence). In nucleotides, the CDR3 is TGTGCCAGCAGCTTGGGGACAGGATCTCGCCAAGAGACCCTGTACTTC. It yields the protein CASSLGTGSRQETLYF.

There are many counts of this clonotype. This chain links TRBV29-1 with TRBJ1-1, with unresolved D. Germline lookup yields CDR1 SQVTM and CDR2 ANQGSEA. This CDR3 spans 11 amino acids. The chain's CDR3 is CRARKNTEAFF. The DNA of the CDR3 is TGCAGAGCCCGTAAGAACACTGAAGCTTTCTTT.

This chain links TRBV20-1 with TRBJ2-1; 7 bases are a match to TRBD2. Trimming at V came to 1 base and at J to 4 bases, leaving 7 bases not matched to a gene. The CDR3 is 15 amino acids. CDR1 and CDR2 from the germline V gene are DFQATT and SNEGSKA (reference sequence). As DNA, the CDR3 is TGCAGTGCTAGAGCACCTAGCGGCTTTTACAATGAGCAGTTCTTC. It yields the protein CSARAPSGFYNEQFF.

The gene calls are TRBV30 and TRBJ1-5; the match to TRBD1 covers 7 bases. With V trimmed by 3 bases and J by 3 bases, 8 bases remained unmatched. The CDR3 contains 15 residues. Per germline, CDR1 GTSNPN and CDR2 SVGIG (reference sequence). DNA for the CDR3: TGTGCCTGGAGCTCGTCGGGACAGCACAATCAGCCCCAGCATTTT. Protein sequence: CAWSSSGQHNQPQHF.

This clonotype was counted only a few times. The CDR3 region has the DNA TGTGCCAGCAACCCCCCGGGACACACCAATATTTACAATGAGCAGTTCTTC. Its translation is CASNPPGHTNIYNEQFF. J is TRBJ2-1 and V is TRBV28, with D possibly matching TRBD1 (6 bases). Germline lookup yields CDR1 MDHEN and CDR2 SYDVKM. The V and J ends lost 7 bases and 4 bases respectively, with 23 bases between them. The CDR3 covers 17 residues.

The sample holds a few counts of this clonotype. V and J are TRBV12-3 or TRBV12-4 and TRBJ2-3, with TRBD2 matching 10 bases. The CDR3 covers 16 residues. V trimming: 6 bases; J trimming: 2 bases; junction bases outside the gene matches: 8. The chain's CDR3 is CASSGPGLAFTDTQYF. The CDR3 coding sequence is TGTGCCAGCAGCGGCCCGGGACTAGCGTTCACAGATACGCAGTATTTT.

The chain combines TRBV7-9 with TRBJ1-5; TRBD1 is a possible D gene (5 bases). Germline assignment: CDR1 SEHNR and CDR2 FQNEAQ (reference sequence). The CDR3 has 13 residues. Deletions cut 3 bases from V and 5 bases from J, with 8 bases between. The CDR3 DNA reads as TGTGCCAGCAGCTTTGTAGGGGATCAGCCCCAGCATTTT. Its translation is CASSFVGDQPQHF.

The rearrangement uses TRBV7-2 and TRBJ1-5; perhaps TRBD1 as D (5 bases). With 6 bases removed from V and 4 bases from J, the gap between germline ends came to 13 bases. Per the germline V gene, CDR1 is SGHTA and CDR2 is FQGNSA. The CDR3 is 14 residues long. CDR3 protein: CASSFRTPNQPQHF. The CDR3 nucleotides read TGTGCCAGCAGTTTTAGGACACCTAATCAGCCCCAGCATTTT.

The J gene is TRBJ2-3, the V gene TRBV6-5; no reliable D call. Germline assignment: CDR1 MNHEY and CDR2 SVGAGI. V gave up 4 bases and J gave up 1 base, with 6 bases separating them. There are 13 residues in the CDR3. DNA of the CDR3: TGTGCCAGCAGTTCTGCGCGCACAGATACGCAGTATTTT. Protein sequence: CASSSARTDTQYF.

This chain joins TRBV5-5 and TRBJ2-7; 8 bases align to TRBD1. The J segment lost 3 bases and the V segment lost 4 bases, leaving 9 bases of the junction unmatched. Germline CDR1 SGHKS, CDR2 YYEKEE (reference sequence). CDR3 length: 15 residues. The CDR3, as DNA: TGTGCCAGCAGCCGCTCCGACGACAGGGGCTACGAGCAGTACTTC. Translation: CASSRSDDRGYEQYF.

This clonotype has just a few counts. The gene calls are TRBV29-1 and TRBJ2-6; TRBD1 might be the D (6 bases). V shed 5 bases and J shed 0 bases, with 11 bases lying between them. CDR1 and CDR2 (germline): SQVTM, ANQGSEA. The CDR3 covers 15 residues. As DNA, the CDR3 is TGCAGCGTTCGGACAGACTACTCTGGGGCCAACGTCCTGACTTTC. Residues: CSVRTDYSGANVLTF.

There are a few counts of this clonotype. Here the CDR3 DNA reads TGCAGTGCTAGATACCAGAACACTGAAGCTTTCTTT. This encodes CSARYQNTEAFF. The chain has TRBV20-1 and TRBJ1-1; D call uncertain. The V end lost 2 bases, the J end lost 1 base, and 5 bases lay between the germline ends. Germline V lookup: CDR1 DFQATT, CDR2 SNEGSKA (reference sequence). CDR3 length equals 12 residues.

At least ten counts were recorded for this clonotype. The chain is built from TRBV20-1 and TRBJ1-3; tentatively, D is TRBD1 (6 bases). The ends were cut back, 0 bases at V and 1 base at J, with 10 bases in the middle. The CDR3 spans 15 residues. Looked up from germline, CDR1 is DFQATT and CDR2 is SNEGSKA (reference sequence). DNA for the CDR3: TGCAGTGCTAGAGATCCACAGGGTTCTGGAAACACCATATATTTT. Translated: CSARDPQGSGNTIYF.

J is TRBJ2-2 and V is TRBV10-2; no reliable D call. Germline V gene data show CDR1 as WSHSY and CDR2 as SAAADI. V was pared by 3 bases and J by 7 bases, with 3 bases between. This CDR3 spans 11 amino acids. CDR3 region: CASSDHGELFF. The CDR3 coding sequence is TGCGCCAGCAGTGACCACGGGGAGCTGTTTTTT.

Of note for this clonotype: A much larger clone differs by one base, so this may be a read error. CDR3 sequence: CSARRPGANFLTF. As DNA, the CDR3 is TGCAGTGCTAGAAGGCCTGGGGCCAACTTCCTGACTTTC. The genes are TRBV20-1 and TRBJ2-6; possible D gene TRBD1, 5 bases. Germline V lookup: CDR1 DFQATT, CDR2 SNEGSKA (reference sequence). The CDR3 contains 13 residues.

This clonotype appeared a few times. The V and J genes are TRBV7-8 and TRBJ2-2, with no clear D. The germline gives CDR1 SGHVS, CDR2 FQNEAQ. V lost 2 bases and J 2 bases, leaving 15 bases between the germline ends. The CDR3 covers 17 residues. CDR3 DNA sequence: TGTGCCAGCAGCTTAAGGGTCGGGCGCCGTAACACCGGGGAGCTGTTTTTT. This gives the protein CASSLRVGRRNTGELFF.